This T cell receptor (beta chain) was documented in a study of shared clonotypes between healthy human individuals. The overall study: CD4 naive cells filled three plates per donor, CD4 memory three, CD8 naive two and CD8 memory one.

Memory CD4+ cells were the fraction left after CD45RA+ naive selection. The protocol was immunoSEQ multiplex PCR, while the TCRdb copy is restricted to in-frame clones and leaves out a portion. The profile shows under 600,000 clones, 97% of them singletons. This CDR3 is built from 15 residues. Trimming took 0 bases from V and 0 from J, leaving 10 bases between them. The germline CDR1 and CDR2 sequences are SGDLS and YYNGEE. The TCR originated in a woman aged 30 to 39 in good health. The chain couples TRBV9 to TRBJ2-7; TRBD1 or TRBD2 may be the D gene (5 bases each). The source material was naive CD4+ T cells sorted from blood. Subset noted: CD45RA+ positively selected. The CDR3 DNA sequence: TGTGCCAGCAGCGTAGCTCCCGGGGCCTCCTACGAGCAGTACTTC. The encoded protein is CASSVAPGASYEQYF.